Judged by abundance, the clone carrying this T cell receptor (beta chain) is medium-sized. Each CDR3 protein is one row after TCRdb ran MiXCR on the 5' RACE reads. The sample holds 20,000 to 25,000 distinct CDR3 sequences; less than 8% are singletons and the top ten take roughly 40%. CD4+ or CD8+ T cells at a count of about 940,000 served as input for the sorted libraries. This entry is derived from a study of neurological immune-mediated disorders. Germline CDR1 GTSNPN, CDR2 SVGIG (reference sequence). Trimming removed 3 bases from V and 5 bases from J, with 7 bases in between. The CDR3 consists of 11 residues.

This receptor was taken from a man between 18 and 29 years old in good health. The sample was CD8+ T cells from blood. The chain links TRBV30 to TRBJ1-1; no definite D call. The CDR3 sequence is CAWSASTEAFF. The CDR3 nucleotides read TGTGCCTGGAGCGCAAGTACTGAAGCTTTCTTT. The full variable domain, its missing parts supplied by reference TRBV30 and TRBJ1-1, is SQTIHQWPATLVQPVGSPLSLECTVEGTSNPNLYWYRQAAGRGLQLLFYSVGIGQISSEVPQNLSASRPQDRQFILSSKKLLLSDSGFYLCAWSASTEAFFGQGTRLTVV.